This T cell receptor beta chain was recorded in a study of blood T cell repertoires in COVID-19. This table comes from immunoSEQ multiplex PCR, and its TCRdb copy is limited to in-frame clones, with some not included. The table shows over 150,000 clones, with roughly 87% occurring only once. The V and J ends lost 8 bases and 1 base, in that order; junction bases with no gene match: 5. The CDR3 has 13 amino acids. Per the germline V gene, CDR1 is LGHDT and CDR2 is YNNKEL (reference sequence). The sample was peripheral blood. The gene calls are TRBV3-1 (or the pseudogene TRBV3-2) and TRBJ2-7, with 7 nucleotides matching TRBD1. This sequence was found in a woman between 65 and 79 years old with COVID-19, enrolled during active disease. The CDR3 DNA is TGTGCCAGCCAACACAGGGGTTCCTACGAGCAGTACTTC. This sequence encodes CASQHRGSYEQYF.